This TCR beta chain was captured in a study of cytomegalovirus exposure and HLA in healthy donors. Donors were ostensibly healthy at sampling, although undocumented immune exposures were probable. PCR involved 60 Vbeta and 13 Jbeta primers. Repertoires were generated with immunoSEQ multiplex PCR, while TCRdb's copy carries only in-frame clones and drops some. The table lists under 200,000 clones, approximately 71% of them singletons. The V end was cut by 6 bases, the J end by 1 base, with 9 bases between. This CDR3 region has 13 residues. Per the germline V gene, CDR1 is SGHTA and CDR2 is FQGTGA. Study-level points and caveats: The study assumed roughly uniform donor sequencing depth for presence/absence analyses. An analysis that was carried out later associated 15,000 to 20,000 TCR beta sequences with HLA alleles at 0.05 false discovery rate.

As regards this clone: The antigen is not known.

Sequenced sample: PBMCs. The chain joins TRBV7-3 to TRBJ1-1; a possible D gene is TRBD1 (6 bases). This clonotype originated in a man in his fifties or sixties in good health and CMV-seronegative. The DNA for the CDR3 is TGTGCCAGCAGGTTGGGACAGAACACTGAAGCTTTCTTT. Its protein product is CASRLGQNTEAFF.